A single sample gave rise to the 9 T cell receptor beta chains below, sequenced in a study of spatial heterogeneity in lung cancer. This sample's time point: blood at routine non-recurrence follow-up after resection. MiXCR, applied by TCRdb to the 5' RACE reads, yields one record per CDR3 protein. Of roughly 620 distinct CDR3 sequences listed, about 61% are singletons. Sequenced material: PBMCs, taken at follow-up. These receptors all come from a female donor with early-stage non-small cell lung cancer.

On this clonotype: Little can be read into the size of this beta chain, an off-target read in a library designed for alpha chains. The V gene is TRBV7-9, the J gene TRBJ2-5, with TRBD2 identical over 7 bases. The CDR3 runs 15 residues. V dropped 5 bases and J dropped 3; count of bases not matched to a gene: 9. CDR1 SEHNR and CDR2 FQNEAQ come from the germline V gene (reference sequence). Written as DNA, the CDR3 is TGTGCCAGCAGCCCGCAGACTAGCTTCGAAGAGACCCAGTACTTC. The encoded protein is CASSPQTSFEETQYF.

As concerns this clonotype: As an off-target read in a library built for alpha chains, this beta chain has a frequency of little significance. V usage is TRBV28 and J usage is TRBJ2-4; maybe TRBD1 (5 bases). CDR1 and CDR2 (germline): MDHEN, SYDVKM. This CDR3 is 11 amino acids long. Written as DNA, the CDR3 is TGTGGGACACTAGCCAAAAACATTCAGTACTTC. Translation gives CGTLAKNIQYF.

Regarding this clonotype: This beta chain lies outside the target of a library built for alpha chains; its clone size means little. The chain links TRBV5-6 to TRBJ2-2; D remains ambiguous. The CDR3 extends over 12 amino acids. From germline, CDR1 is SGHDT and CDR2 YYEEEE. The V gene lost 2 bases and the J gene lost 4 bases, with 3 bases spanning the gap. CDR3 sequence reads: CASSFATGELFF. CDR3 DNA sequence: TGTGCCAGCAGCTTCGCCACCGGGGAGCTGTTTTTT.

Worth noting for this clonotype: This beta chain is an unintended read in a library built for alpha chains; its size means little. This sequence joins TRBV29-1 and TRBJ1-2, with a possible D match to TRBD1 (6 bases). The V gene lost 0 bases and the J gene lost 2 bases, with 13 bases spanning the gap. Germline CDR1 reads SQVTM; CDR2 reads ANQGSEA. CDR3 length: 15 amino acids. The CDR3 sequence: CSVEDQWQGNYGYTF. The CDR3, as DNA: TGCAGCGTTGAAGATCAGTGGCAGGGGAACTATGGCTACACCTTC.

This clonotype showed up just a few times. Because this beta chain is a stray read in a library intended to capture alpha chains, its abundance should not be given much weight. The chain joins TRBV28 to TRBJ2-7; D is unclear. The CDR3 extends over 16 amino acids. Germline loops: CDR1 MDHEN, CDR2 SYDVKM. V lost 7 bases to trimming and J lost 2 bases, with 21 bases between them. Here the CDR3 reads CASTSTVESVAYEQYF. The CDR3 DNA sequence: TGTGCCAGCACCTCCACCGTTGAGTCTGTAGCCTACGAGCAGTACTTC.

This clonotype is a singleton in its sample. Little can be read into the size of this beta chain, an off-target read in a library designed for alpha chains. The CDR3 loop is CSARDGRGLTEAFF. The CDR3 coding sequence is TGCAGTGCTAGAGATGGAAGGGGACTCACTGAAGCTTTCTTT. The chain couples TRBV20-1 to TRBJ1-1; the D gene is possibly TRBD1 (5 bases). Germline V gene sequence: CDR1 DFQATT, CDR2 SNEGSKA (reference sequence). With 0 bases removed from V and 4 bases from J, the gap between germline ends came to 12 bases. This CDR3 region has 14 residues.

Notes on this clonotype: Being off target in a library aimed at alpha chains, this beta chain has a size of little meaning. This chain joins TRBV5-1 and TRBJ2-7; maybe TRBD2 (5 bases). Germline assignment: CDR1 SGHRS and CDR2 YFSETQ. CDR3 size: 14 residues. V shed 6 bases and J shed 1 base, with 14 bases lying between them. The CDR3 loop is CASTVDWISYEQYF. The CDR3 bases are TGCGCCAGCACCGTGGACTGGATTTCCTACGAGCAGTACTTC.

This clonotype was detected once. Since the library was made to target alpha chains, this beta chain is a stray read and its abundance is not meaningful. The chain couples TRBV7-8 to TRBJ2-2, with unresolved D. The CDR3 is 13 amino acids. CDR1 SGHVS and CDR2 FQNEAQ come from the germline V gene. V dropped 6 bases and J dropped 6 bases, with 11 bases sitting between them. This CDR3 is CASSGRTAGELFF. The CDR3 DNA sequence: TGTGCCAGCAGTGGTCGTACCGCCGGGGAGCTGTTTTTT.

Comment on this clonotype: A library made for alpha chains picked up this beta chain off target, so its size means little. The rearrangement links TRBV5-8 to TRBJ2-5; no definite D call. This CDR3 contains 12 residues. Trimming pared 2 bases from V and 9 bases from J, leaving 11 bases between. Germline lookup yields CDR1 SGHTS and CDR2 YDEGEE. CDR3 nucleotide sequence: TGTGCCAGCAGCTTTGGTGGGGTGGCCCAGTACTTC. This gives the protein CASSFGGVAQYF.